The 30 T cell receptor beta chains given below trace back to one sample, sequenced in a study of blood T cell repertoires in COVID-19. TCRdb's table, derived via immunoSEQ multiplex PCR, lists solely in-frame clones and lacks some. The table shows around 130,000 clones, with 65% to 85% occurring only once. The source material was peripheral blood. Receptors were obtained from a woman of 80 years or more with acute or convalescent COVID-19.

The chain recombines TRBV18 with TRBJ2-5; 9 bases are shared with TRBD1. The V and J ends lost 4 bases and 5 bases, in that order; junction bases with no gene match: 8. The CDR3 extends over 15 amino acids. CDR1 is KGHSH and CDR2 is LQKENI in the germline V gene. The CDR3 region has the DNA TGTGCCAGCTCACGATCACAGGGGGCCGGCGAGACCCAGTACTTC. As protein: CASSRSQGAGETQYF. Full variable domain (outside the CDR3, taken from reference TRBV18 and TRBJ2-5): NAGVMQNPRHLVRRRGQEARLRCSPMKGHSHVYWYRQLPEEGLKFMVYLQKENIIDESGMPKERFSAEFPKEGPSILRIQQVVRGDSAAYFCASSRSQGAGETQYFGPGTRLLVL.

This clone was seen just once. The CDR3 nucleotides read TGTGCCAGCAGCGTAGGACCTCCCTTGGGGGCGGCCGGGGAGCTGTTTTTT. It is translated as CASSVGPPLGAAGELFF. The rearrangement uses TRBV9 and TRBJ2-2, with D tentatively TRBD1 (6 bases). V dropped 0 bases and J dropped 6 bases, with 18 bases sitting between them. CDR1 and CDR2 from the germline V gene are SGDLS and YYNGEE. The CDR3 spans 17 residues.

The chain links TRBV19 to TRBJ2-7, with TRBD1 matching 7 bases. V gave up 6 bases and J gave up 1 base; unmatched junction bases: 6. Germline CDR1 and CDR2: LNHDA and SQIVND (reference sequence). The CDR3 runs to 14 residues. The CDR3 region is CASRRQGTSYEQYF. The DNA of the CDR3 is TGTGCCAGTAGAAGACAGGGAACGTCCTACGAGCAGTACTTC.

CDR3 loop: CASSLTVNTEAFF. Written as DNA, the CDR3 is TGTGCCAGCAGCTTGACAGTGAACACTGAAGCTTTCTTT. V gene TRBV5-4 combines with J gene TRBJ1-1; D not certain. V lost 1 base and J lost 0, with 4 bases in between. The CDR3 totals 13 residues. Germline CDR1 reads SGHNT; CDR2 reads YYREEE (reference sequence).

The gene calls are TRBV6-5 and TRBJ1-6; 8 nucleotides match TRBD1. V shed 3 bases, J shed 9 bases, and the junction held 10 bases outside the gene matches. From germline, CDR1 is MNHEY and CDR2 SVGAGI. The CDR3 runs 16 residues. The CDR3 DNA reads as TGTGCCAGCAGTTATACCCCGACAGGGGCGAGTTCACCCCTCCACTTT. Residues: CASSYTPTGASSPLHF.

This chain joins TRBV18 and TRBJ1-6, with D perhaps TRBD1 (5 bases). This CDR3 is 15 amino acids long. Trimming left V 3 bases short and J 8 bases short, with 14 bases between. Germline V CDR1 and CDR2: KGHSH, LQKENI. This CDR3 reads CASSPPGGVDSPLHF. For the CDR3, the DNA is TGTGCCAGCTCACCCCCGGGAGGGGTGGATTCACCCCTCCACTTT.

The rearrangement links TRBV4-3 to TRBJ1-4; a possible D gene is TRBD1 (5 bases). The CDR3 has 15 residues. V was pared by 0 bases and J by 8 bases, with 13 bases between. The germline CDR1 and CDR2 sequences are LGHNA and YSLEER. The CDR3 spells CASSQDSTGREKLFF. CDR3 coding DNA: TGCGCCAGCAGCCAAGATTCAACAGGTCGAGAAAAACTGTTTTTT.

The chain joins TRBV18 to TRBJ2-1, with 7 positions matching TRBD1. CDR1 and CDR2 (germline): KGHSH, LQKENI. V was pared by 1 base and J by 0 bases, with 6 bases of the junction left unmatched. There are 17 residues in the CDR3. The CDR3 sequence is CASSPLGQINSYNEQFF. The DNA for the CDR3 is TGTGCCAGCTCACCACTGGGACAGATTAACTCCTACAATGAGCAGTTCTTC.

The genes are TRBV6-5 and TRBJ2-7; 12 bases agree with TRBD1. Germline CDR1 is MNHEY and CDR2 is SVGAGI. J lost 0 bases, V lost 8 bases, and 5 bases had no gene match. CDR3 size: 15 residues. In nucleotides, the CDR3 is TGTGCCAGCGGGGACAGGGGGCTATTCTCCTACGAGCAGTACTTC. It is translated as CASGDRGLFSYEQYF.

The chain employs TRBV11-2 and TRBJ2-1; tentatively, D is TRBD2 (7 bases). The CDR3 contains 14 residues. CDR1 and CDR2 (germline): SGHAT, FQNNGV. Between the trimmed V and J ends, which lost 3 bases and 6 bases, there was a span of 12 bases. CDR3 in DNA: TGTGCCAGCAGCTTCGACGGGGGGCGCAATGAGCAGTTCTTC. Protein product: CASSFDGGRNEQFF.

The chain uses TRBV6-1 and TRBJ2-1, with 10 positions matching TRBD1. The CDR3 is 16 residues long. In germline, CDR1 is MNHNS, CDR2 SASEGT. J gave up 9 bases and V 3 bases, and 11 bases lay outside the gene matches. CDR3 DNA sequence: TGTGCCAGCAGTGAGCCTGTAGGACAGGGGGTTGGTGAGCAGTTCTTC. Protein product: CASSEPVGQGVGEQFF.

V and J are TRBV2 and TRBJ2-5; weak D call: TRBD2 (6 bases). V was clipped by 1 base and J by 1 base, with 13 bases between them. CDR1 and CDR2 from the germline V gene are SNHLY and FYNNEI. The CDR3 loop spans 16 amino acids. The CDR3 sequence: CASSEGVAVFQETQYF. The CDR3 nucleotides read TGTGCCAGCAGTGAAGGGGTAGCGGTGTTCCAAGAGACCCAGTACTTC.

J is TRBJ2-3 and V is TRBV28, with 7 bases that match TRBD2. Per the germline V gene, CDR1 is MDHEN and CDR2 is SYDVKM. This CDR3 comprises 14 residues. J lost 4 bases, V lost 2 bases, and 3 bases had no gene match. CDR3 coding DNA: TGTGCCAGCAGTTTAATCGCGGGAGCAGATACGCAGTATTTT. Amino acids: CASSLIAGADTQYF. The variable domain in full, with the rest retrieved from reference TRBV28 and TRBJ2-3, is DVKVTQSSRYLVKRTGEKVFLECVQDMDHENMFWYRQDPGLGLRLIYFSYDVKMKEKGDIPEGYSVSREKKERFSLILESASTNQTSMYLCASSLIAGADTQYFGPGTRLTVL.

The rearrangement joins TRBV5-6 to TRBJ2-5; TRBD2 matches at 10 bases. There are 17 residues in the CDR3. Trimming at V came to 0 bases and at J to 3 bases, leaving 8 bases not matched to a gene. Germline CDR1 reads SGHDT; CDR2 reads YYEEEE. CDR3 residues: CASSLGGLAGVEETQYF. The CDR3, as DNA: TGTGCCAGCAGCTTGGGTGGTCTAGCGGGAGTAGAAGAGACCCAGTACTTC.

This chain links TRBV5-1 with TRBJ1-1, with D unresolved. The CDR3 runs 14 residues. From germline, CDR1 is SGHRS and CDR2 YFSETQ. V dropped 0 bases and J dropped 0 bases, with 6 bases sitting between them. CDR3 nucleotide sequence: TGCGCCAGCAGCTTGGGCAGTATGAACACTGAAGCTTTCTTT. It yields the protein CASSLGSMNTEAFF.

The chain is built from TRBV4-1 and TRBJ1-4, with a weak D call TRBD1 (5 bases). This CDR3 has 15 residues. Germline V gene lookup returns CDR1 MGHRA and CDR2 YSYEKL. V shed 4 bases and J shed 7 bases, with 16 bases lying between them. The CDR3 is CASSRQGFRGEKLFF. The CDR3 DNA reads TGCGCCAGCAGCCGGCAGGGATTTCGCGGTGAAAAACTGTTTTTT.

The chain uses TRBV27 and TRBJ1-2, with D hard to call. The germline gives CDR1 MNHEY, CDR2 SMNVEV (reference sequence). V lost 5 bases to trimming and J lost 4 bases, with 14 bases between them. This CDR3 comprises 14 residues. The CDR3, as DNA: TGTGCCAGCAGTAACGGGAGGGTCTCCTATGGCTACACCTTC. Its protein product is CASSNGRVSYGYTF.

The genes are TRBV19 and TRBJ1-5, with D tentatively TRBD1 (5 bases). The CDR3 has 14 amino acids. V lost 3 bases, J lost 0 bases, and 6 bases lay in between. Germline values: CDR1 LNHDA, CDR2 SQIVND (reference sequence). CDR3 bases: TGTGCCAGTAGTATCAGGGATAGCAATCAGCCCCAGCATTTT. This codes for CASSIRDSNQPQHF.

CDR3 sequence reads: CASRYLTGTGQPQHF. The CDR3 region has the DNA TGTGCCAGCAGATACCTCACAGGGACGGGCCAGCCCCAGCATTTT. The rearrangement joins TRBV6-6 to TRBJ1-5, with D possibly matching TRBD1 (6 bases). V was cut by 6 bases and J by 7 bases, with 19 bases left in between. Germline V gene sequence: CDR1 MNHNY, CDR2 SVGAGI (reference sequence). The CDR3 totals 15 residues.

The chain couples TRBV7-2 to TRBJ2-3, with 15 positions matching TRBD2. CDR3 length: 19 residues. V was clipped by 5 bases and J by 5 bases; unmatched bases: 14. Germline loops: CDR1 SGHTA, CDR2 FQGNSA. The CDR3 reads CASSKLGLAGGPSGDTQYF. The CDR3 DNA sequence: TGTGCCAGCAGCAAACTCGGACTAGCGGGGGGGCCTAGTGGAGATACGCAGTATTTT.

This sequence joins TRBV7-8 and TRBJ2-7, with 10 bases fitting TRBD2. CDR3 length: 19 amino acids. Trimming took 0 bases from V and 0 from J; bases not matched to a gene: 11. The germline V gene has CDR1 SGHVS and CDR2 FQNEAQ. CDR3 loop: CASSLAFGSGRPSSYEQYF. The CDR3 region has the DNA TGTGCCAGCAGCTTAGCGTTTGGTAGCGGGAGGCCCAGCTCCTACGAGCAGTACTTC.

The chain has TRBV5-1 and TRBJ1-1; tentative D call: TRBD1 (5 bases). V was shortened by 0 bases and J by 1 base, with 10 bases between the two germline ends. This CDR3 is built from 15 residues. In germline, CDR1 is SGHRS, CDR2 YFSETQ. This CDR3 reads CASSLGGQGNTEAFF. The CDR3, as DNA: TGCGCCAGCAGCTTGGGTGGCCAGGGGAACACTGAAGCTTTCTTT. Looking up the rest from reference TRBV5-1 and TRBJ1-1 gives the full variable domain: KAGVTQTPRYLIKTRGQQVTLSCSPISGHRSVSWYQQTPGQGLQFLFEYFSETQRNKGNFPGRFSGRQFSNSRSEMNVSTLELGDSALYLCASSLGGQGNTEAFFGQGTRLTVV.

The chain employs TRBV5-4 and TRBJ2-3; 7 nucleotides line up with TRBD2. CDR1 and CDR2 from the germline V gene are SGHNT and YYREEE (reference sequence). The J segment lost 2 bases and the V segment lost 0 bases, leaving 15 bases of the junction unmatched. The CDR3 has 19 residues. In DNA form, the CDR3 reads TGTGCCAGCAGCTTGGTCAGGGACTACTGGCGGGGGTTCACAGATACGCAGTATTTT. It translates to CASSLVRDYWRGFTDTQYF.

This clone showed up just a few times. Written as DNA, the CDR3 is TGTGCCAGCAGCGCAGAGGTTATCTCCAATGAGCAGTTCTTC. This sequence encodes CASSAEVISNEQFF. The chain uses TRBV9 and TRBJ2-1; no clear D. CDR1 SGDLS and CDR2 YYNGEE come from the germline V gene. The V end lost 3 bases, the J end lost 6 bases, and 13 bases lay between the germline ends. The CDR3 has 14 residues.

This clone has a handful of counts. The chain couples TRBV27 to TRBJ1-6; 10 positions agree with TRBD1. The germline gives CDR1 MNHEY, CDR2 SMNVEV (reference sequence). With 6 bases clipped from V and 7 bases from J, the junction kept 6 bases outside the gene matches. This CDR3 comprises 15 residues. CDR3 DNA sequence: TGTGCCAGCAGGACACCGGGACAGGGGAATTCACCCCTCCACTTT. Amino acid sequence: CASRTPGQGNSPLHF.

The chain carries TRBV6-4 and TRBJ2-2; weak D call: TRBD2 (5 bases). This CDR3 is built from 19 residues. V lost 0 bases and J 3 bases, leaving 20 bases between the germline ends. Germline lookup yields CDR1 MRHNA and CDR2 SNTAGT. The CDR3 protein is CASSDSIPTGTGDTGELFF. CDR3 coding DNA: TGTGCCAGCAGTGACTCGATACCGACGGGCACCGGGGACACCGGGGAGCTGTTTTTT.

The rearrangement joins TRBV9 to TRBJ2-7, with 7 bases identical to TRBD1. V shed 3 bases and J 4 bases; nucleotides not matched to a gene: 4. Per the germline V gene, CDR1 is SGDLS and CDR2 is YYNGEE. The CDR3 loop spans 13 amino acids. The CDR3 region is CASSGRDRYEQYF. CDR3 sequence (DNA): TGTGCCAGCAGCGGCCGGGACAGATACGAGCAGTACTTC.

V usage is TRBV7-8 and J usage is TRBJ2-7, with a weak D call TRBD2 (5 bases). The germline V gene has CDR1 SGHVS and CDR2 FQNEAQ. Trimming pared 1 base from V and 4 bases from J, leaving 11 bases between. CDR3 length: 14 amino acids. CDR3 residues: CASSLGGSLYEQYF. The CDR3 DNA reads as TGTGCCAGCAGCTTAGGAGGGAGTCTTTACGAGCAGTACTTC.

The chain links TRBV5-1 to TRBJ1-1; TRBD1 matches at 9 bases. The CDR3 extends over 15 amino acids. From germline, CDR1 is SGHRS and CDR2 YFSETQ. J lost 3 bases, V lost 2 bases, and 5 bases had no gene match. CDR3 in DNA: TGCGCCAGCAGCTTTAACCGGGACAGGGACACTGAAGCTTTCTTT. Translated: CASSFNRDRDTEAFF.

This clone was observed once. V is TRBV7-2 and J is TRBJ2-1; D is possibly TRBD2 (5 bases). The CDR3 totals 12 residues. V lost 2 bases and J lost 9, with 8 bases in between. Germline V gene lookup returns CDR1 SGHTA and CDR2 FQGNSA. The CDR3: CASSLSGSEQFF. CDR3 DNA sequence: TGTGCCAGCAGCTTATCGGGGAGTGAGCAGTTCTTC.